The present T cell receptor beta chain was sequenced within a study of T cell responses to AZD1222 COVID-19 vaccine. Study details: Timing groups of about 4 and about 12 weeks for second doses were pooled.

Trimming cost V 6 bases and J 1 base, with 16 bases left between them. The CDR3 is made up of 15 amino acids. Germline V gene sequence: CDR1 LGHNT, CDR2 FRNRAP. Whole-study findings and limits: At baseline, just a handful of AZD1222 recipients tested seropositive. Without day 14 samples, only post-peak T cell repertoires were studied. Donors were largely white British and mainly female; clonal diversity was possibly underestimated.

With respect to this clone: Its antigen is unidentified.

The assay was immunoSEQ multiplex PCR, and TCRdb's table has in-frame clones only and misses some. The repertoire holds around 120,000 clones, about 90% seen once, with around a tenth in the top ten. The genes are TRBV12-5 and TRBJ2-7; the D call may be TRBD1 or TRBD2 (5 bases each). The sequencing here drew on peripheral blood, taken on day 0 of AZD1222 vaccination. The origin of this receptor is an adult in good health. CDR3 in DNA: TGTGCTAGTGGACCCGGGGCAGGGCTATCCTACGAGCAGTACTTC. It codes for CASGPGAGLSYEQYF.